The present T cell receptor (beta chain) was sequenced within a study of blood T cell repertoires in COVID-19. Study at large: The samples span acute and convalescent COVID-19 from the United States, Italy and Spain. PBMCs, B-cell-depleted T cells, or T cells provided the cDNA or gDNA that made up the material.

The V gene lost 2 bases and the J gene lost 2 bases, with 8 bases spanning the gap. Germline V gives CDR1 KGHDR, CDR2 SFDVKD. The CDR3 sequence is 14 residues long. Here immunoSEQ multiplex PCR was the method, and the copy in TCRdb shows in-frame clones only, minus some. The sample holds about 6,800 clones; about 85% are singletons and the top ten take roughly 17%. The TCR was taken from a human donor in a cohort sampled during active COVID-19. Sequenced: peripheral blood. This chain joins TRBV24-1 and TRBJ2-5; TRBD1 might be the D (6 bases). CDR3 region: CATSDSTGQETQYF. The CDR3 DNA reads TGTGCCACCAGTGATTCTACAGGGCAAGAGACCCAGTACTTC.